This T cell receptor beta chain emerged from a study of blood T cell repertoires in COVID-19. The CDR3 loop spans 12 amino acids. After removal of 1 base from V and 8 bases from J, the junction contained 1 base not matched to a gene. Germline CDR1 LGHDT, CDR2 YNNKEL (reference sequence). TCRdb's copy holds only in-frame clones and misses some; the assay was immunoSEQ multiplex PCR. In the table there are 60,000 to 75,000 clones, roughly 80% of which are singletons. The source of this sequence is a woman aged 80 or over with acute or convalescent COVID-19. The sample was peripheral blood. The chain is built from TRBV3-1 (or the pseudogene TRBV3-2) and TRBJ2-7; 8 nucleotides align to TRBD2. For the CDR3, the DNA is TGTGCCAGCAGCCAAGGCGGGGGGAAGCAGTACTTC. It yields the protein CASSQGGGKQYF.